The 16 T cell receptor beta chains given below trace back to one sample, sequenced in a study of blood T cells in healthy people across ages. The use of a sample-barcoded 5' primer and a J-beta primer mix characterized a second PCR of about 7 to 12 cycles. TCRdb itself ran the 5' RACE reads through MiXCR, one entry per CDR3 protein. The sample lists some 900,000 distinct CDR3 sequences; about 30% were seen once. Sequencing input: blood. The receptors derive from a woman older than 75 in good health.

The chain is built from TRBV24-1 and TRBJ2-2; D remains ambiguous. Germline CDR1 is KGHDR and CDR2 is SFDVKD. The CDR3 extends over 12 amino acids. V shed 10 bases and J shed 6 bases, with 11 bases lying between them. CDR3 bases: TGTGCCACGTGGAATCCGCCCGGGGAGCTGTTTTTT. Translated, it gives CATWNPPGELFF.

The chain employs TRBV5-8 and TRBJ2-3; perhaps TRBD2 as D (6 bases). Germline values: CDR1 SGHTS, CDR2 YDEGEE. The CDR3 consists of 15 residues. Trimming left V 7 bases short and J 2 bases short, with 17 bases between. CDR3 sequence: CASPPRGWYTDTQYF. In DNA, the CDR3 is TGTGCCAGCCCCCCTCGGGGGTGGTACACAGATACGCAGTATTTT.

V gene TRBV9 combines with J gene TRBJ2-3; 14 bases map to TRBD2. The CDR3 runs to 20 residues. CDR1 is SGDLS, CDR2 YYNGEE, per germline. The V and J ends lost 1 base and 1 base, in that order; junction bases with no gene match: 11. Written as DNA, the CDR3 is TGTGCCAGCAGCGTATATTCTGGACTAGCGGGGGGCCGTGGCACAGATACGCAGTATTTT. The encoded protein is CASSVYSGLAGGRGTDTQYF.

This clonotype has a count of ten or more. CDR3 DNA: TGTGCCAGCAGCTTACAGTCGGGACAGAATCAGCCCCAGCATTTT. Protein product: CASSLQSGQNQPQHF. The chain has TRBV7-2 and TRBJ1-5; 7 positions match TRBD1. The germline V gene encodes CDR1 SGHTA and CDR2 FQGNSA. With V trimmed by 2 bases and J by 4 bases, 5 bases remained unmatched. This CDR3 has 15 residues.

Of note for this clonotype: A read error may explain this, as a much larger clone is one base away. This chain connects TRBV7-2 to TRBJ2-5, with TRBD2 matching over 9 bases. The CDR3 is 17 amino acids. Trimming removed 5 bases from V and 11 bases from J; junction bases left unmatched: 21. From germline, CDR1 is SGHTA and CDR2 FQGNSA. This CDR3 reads CASSPALGAGGLREQYF. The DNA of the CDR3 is TGTGCCAGCAGCCCCGCTTTGGGCGCGGGGGGGCTACGGGAGCAGTACTTC.

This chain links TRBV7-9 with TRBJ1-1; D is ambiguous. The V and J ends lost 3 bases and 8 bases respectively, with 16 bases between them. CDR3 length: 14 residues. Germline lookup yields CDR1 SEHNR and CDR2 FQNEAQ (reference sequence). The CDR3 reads CASSFGSVTPEAFF. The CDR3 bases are TGTGCCAGCAGCTTTGGGTCAGTGACCCCCGAAGCTTTCTTT. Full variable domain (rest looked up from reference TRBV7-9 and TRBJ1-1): DTGVSQNPRHKITKRGQNVTFRCDPISEHNRLYWYRQTLGQGPEFLTYFQNEAQLEKSRLLSDRFSAERPKGSFSTLEIQRTEQGDSAMYLCASSFGSVTPEAFFGQGTRLTVV.

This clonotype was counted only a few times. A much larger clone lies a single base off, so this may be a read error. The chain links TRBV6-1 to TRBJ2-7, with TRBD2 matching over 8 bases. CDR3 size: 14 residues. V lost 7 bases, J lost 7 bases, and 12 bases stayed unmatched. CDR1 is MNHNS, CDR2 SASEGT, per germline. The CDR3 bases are TGTGCCAGCAAATGGACTAGCAGTAACAATGAGCAGTACTTC. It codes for CASKWTSSNNEQYF.

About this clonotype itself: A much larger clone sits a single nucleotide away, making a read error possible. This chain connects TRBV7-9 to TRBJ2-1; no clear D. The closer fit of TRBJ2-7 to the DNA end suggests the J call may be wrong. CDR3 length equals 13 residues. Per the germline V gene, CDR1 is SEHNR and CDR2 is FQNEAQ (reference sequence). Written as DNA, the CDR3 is TGTGCCAGCAGCTCCGAGGCCCCCAATGAGCAGTACTTC. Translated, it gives CASSSEAPNEQYF.

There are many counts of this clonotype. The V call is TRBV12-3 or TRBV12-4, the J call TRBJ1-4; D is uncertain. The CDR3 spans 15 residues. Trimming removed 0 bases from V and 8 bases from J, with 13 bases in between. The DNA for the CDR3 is TGTGCCAGCAGTTTAGCCCTTGGTTCTGGGGAAAAACTGTTTTTT. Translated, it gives CASSLALGSGEKLFF.

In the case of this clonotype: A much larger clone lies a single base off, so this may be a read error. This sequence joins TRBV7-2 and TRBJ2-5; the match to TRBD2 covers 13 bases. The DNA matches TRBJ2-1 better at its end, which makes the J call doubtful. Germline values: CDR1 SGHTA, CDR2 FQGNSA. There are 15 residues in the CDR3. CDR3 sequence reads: CASSPLAGGQETQFF. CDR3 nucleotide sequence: TGTGCCAGCAGCCCACTAGCGGGGGGGCAAGAGACCCAGTTCTTC.

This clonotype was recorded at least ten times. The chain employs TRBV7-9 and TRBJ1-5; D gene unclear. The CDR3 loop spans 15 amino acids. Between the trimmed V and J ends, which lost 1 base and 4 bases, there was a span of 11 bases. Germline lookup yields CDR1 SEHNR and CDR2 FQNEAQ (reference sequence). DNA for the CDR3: TGTGCCAGCAGCTTAGGGGATGGATTTAATCAGCCCCAGCATTTT. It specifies CASSLGDGFNQPQHF.

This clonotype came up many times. Here the CDR3 DNA reads TGTGCCAGCAGCAAAGGGACAGGGGCCTACGAGCAGTACTTC. Translated: CASSKGTGAYEQYF. This rearrangement joins TRBV21-1 to TRBJ2-7; the D call TRBD1 from the table was never checked on the DNA. TRBV21-1 is listed as a pseudogene. CDR3 size: 14 residues.

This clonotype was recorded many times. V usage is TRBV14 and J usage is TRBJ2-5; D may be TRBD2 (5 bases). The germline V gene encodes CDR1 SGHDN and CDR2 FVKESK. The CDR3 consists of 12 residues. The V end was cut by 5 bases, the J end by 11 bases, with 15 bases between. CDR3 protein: CASSNTADKQYF. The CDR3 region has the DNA TGTGCCAGCAGCAACACAGCGGATAAGCAGTACTTC.

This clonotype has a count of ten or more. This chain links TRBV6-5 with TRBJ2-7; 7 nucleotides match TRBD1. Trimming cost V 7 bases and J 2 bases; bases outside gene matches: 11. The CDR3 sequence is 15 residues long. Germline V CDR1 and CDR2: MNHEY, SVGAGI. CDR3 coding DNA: TGTGCCAGCACCCCAGAACAGGGGAGCGCCTACGAGCAGTACTTC. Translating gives CASTPEQGSAYEQYF.

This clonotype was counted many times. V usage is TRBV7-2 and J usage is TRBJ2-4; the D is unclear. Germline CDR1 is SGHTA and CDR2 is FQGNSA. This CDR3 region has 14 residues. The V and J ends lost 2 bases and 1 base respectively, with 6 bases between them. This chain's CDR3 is CASSLTAAKNIQYF. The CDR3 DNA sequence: TGTGCCAGCAGCTTAACGGCGGCCAAAAACATTCAGTACTTC.

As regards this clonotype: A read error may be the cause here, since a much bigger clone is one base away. The CDR3 loop reads CASSKPRASDEQYF. CDR3 bases: TGTGCCAGCAGCAAACCAAGGGCCAGCGACGAGCAGTACTTC. This chain connects TRBV21-1 to TRBJ2-7; the D segment call TRBD2 is taken from the table without a DNA check. TRBV21-1 is given as a pseudogene. The CDR3 runs to 14 residues.